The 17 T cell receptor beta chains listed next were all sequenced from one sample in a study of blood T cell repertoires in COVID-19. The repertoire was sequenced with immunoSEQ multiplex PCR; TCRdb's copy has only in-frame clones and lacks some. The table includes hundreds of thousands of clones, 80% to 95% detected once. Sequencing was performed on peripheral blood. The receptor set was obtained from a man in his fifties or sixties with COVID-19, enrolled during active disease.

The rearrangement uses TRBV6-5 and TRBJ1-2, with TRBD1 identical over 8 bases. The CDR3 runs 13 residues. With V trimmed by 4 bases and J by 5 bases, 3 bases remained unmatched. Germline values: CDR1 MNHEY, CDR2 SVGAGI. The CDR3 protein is CASSSQGAYGYTF. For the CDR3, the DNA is TGTGCCAGCAGTTCCCAGGGGGCTTATGGCTACACCTTC.

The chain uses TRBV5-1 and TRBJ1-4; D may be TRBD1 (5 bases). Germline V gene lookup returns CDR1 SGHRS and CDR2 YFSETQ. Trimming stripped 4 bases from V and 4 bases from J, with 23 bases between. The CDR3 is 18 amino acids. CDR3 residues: CASSRGARKTDYNEKLFF. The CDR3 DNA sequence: TGCGCCAGCAGCCGCGGGGCGCGAAAGACGGATTATAATGAAAAACTGTTTTTT.

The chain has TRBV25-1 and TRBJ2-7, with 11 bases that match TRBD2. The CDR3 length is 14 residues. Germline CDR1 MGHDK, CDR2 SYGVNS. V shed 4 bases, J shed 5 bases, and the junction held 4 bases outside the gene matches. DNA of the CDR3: TGTGCCAGCAGTGTAGCGGGGGGGTCCAACGAGCAGTACTTC. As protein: CASSVAGGSNEQYF.

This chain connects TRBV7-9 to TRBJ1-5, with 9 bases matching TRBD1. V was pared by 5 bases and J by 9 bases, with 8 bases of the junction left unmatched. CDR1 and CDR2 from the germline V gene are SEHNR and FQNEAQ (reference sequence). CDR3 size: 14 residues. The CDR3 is CASSPGTGSGPQHF. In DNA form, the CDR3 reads TGTGCCAGCAGCCCAGGGACAGGGAGCGGGCCCCAGCATTTT. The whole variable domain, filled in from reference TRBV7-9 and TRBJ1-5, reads DTGVSQNPRHKITKRGQNVTFRCDPISEHNRLYWYRQTLGQGPEFLTYFQNEAQLEKSRLLSDRFSAERPKGSFSTLEIQRTEQGDSAMYLCASSPGTGSGPQHFGDGTRLSIL.

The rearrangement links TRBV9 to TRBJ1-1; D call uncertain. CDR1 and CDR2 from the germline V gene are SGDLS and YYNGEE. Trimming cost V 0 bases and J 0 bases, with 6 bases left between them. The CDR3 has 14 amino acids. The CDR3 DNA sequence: TGTGCCAGCAGCGTAGGCCCGGTGAACACTGAAGCTTTCTTT. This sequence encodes CASSVGPVNTEAFF.

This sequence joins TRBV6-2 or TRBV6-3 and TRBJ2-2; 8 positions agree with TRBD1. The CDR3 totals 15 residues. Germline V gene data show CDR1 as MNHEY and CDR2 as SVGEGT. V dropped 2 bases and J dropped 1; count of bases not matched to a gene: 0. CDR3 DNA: TGTGCCAGCAGTTACGGGACAGGGAACACCGGGGAGCTGTTTTTT. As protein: CASSYGTGNTGELFF.

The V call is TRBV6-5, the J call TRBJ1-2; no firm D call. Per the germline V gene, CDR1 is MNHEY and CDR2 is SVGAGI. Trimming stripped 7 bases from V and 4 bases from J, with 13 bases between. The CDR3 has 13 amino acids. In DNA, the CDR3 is TGTGCCAGCACCTTGGCAGATGGCTATGGCTACACCTTC. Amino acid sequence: CASTLADGYGYTF.

In nucleotides, the CDR3 is TGTGCCAGCAGCTTGGCTTCTAGACAGGGAATGAACACTGAAGCTTTCTTT. Translation: CASSLASRQGMNTEAFF. The V and J genes are TRBV5-4 and TRBJ1-1; 7 bases fit TRBD1. V lost 0 bases to trimming and J lost 0 bases; unmatched junction nucleotides: 8. There are 17 residues in the CDR3. Germline CDR1 and CDR2: SGHNT and YYREEE (reference sequence).

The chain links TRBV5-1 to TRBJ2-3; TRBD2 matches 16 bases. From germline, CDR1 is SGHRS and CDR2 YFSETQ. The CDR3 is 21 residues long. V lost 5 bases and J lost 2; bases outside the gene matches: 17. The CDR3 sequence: CASSPGPPGTSGRANTDTQYF. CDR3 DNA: TGCGCCAGCAGTCCGGGACCTCCCGGGACTAGCGGGAGGGCCAACACAGATACGCAGTATTTT.

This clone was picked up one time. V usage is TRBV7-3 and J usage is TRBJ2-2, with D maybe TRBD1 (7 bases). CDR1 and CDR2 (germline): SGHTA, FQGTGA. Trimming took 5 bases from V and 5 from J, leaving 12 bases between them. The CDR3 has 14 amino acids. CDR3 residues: CASSAGGLTGELFF. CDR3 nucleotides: TGTGCCAGCAGCGCAGGGGGGCTGACCGGGGAGCTGTTTTTT.

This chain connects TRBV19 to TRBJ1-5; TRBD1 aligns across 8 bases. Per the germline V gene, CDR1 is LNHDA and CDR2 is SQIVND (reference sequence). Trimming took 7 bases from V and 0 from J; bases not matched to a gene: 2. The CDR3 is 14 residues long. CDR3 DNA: TGTGCCAGTACAGGGGGCTATAGCAATCAGCCCCAGCATTTT. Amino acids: CASTGGYSNQPQHF. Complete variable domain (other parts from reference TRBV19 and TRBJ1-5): DGGITQSPKYLFRKEGQNVTLSCEQNLNHDAMYWYRQDPGQGLRLIYYSQIVNDFQKGDIAEGYSVSREKKESFPLTVTSAQKNPTAFYLCASTGGYSNQPQHFGDGTRLSIL.

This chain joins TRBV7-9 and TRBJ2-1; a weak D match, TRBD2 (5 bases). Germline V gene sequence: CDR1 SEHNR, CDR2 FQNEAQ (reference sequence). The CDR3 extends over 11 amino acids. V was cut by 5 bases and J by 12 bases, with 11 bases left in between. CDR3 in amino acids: CASSLGRGQFF. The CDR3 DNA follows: TGTGCCAGCAGCCTGGGCCGGGGGCAGTTCTTC.

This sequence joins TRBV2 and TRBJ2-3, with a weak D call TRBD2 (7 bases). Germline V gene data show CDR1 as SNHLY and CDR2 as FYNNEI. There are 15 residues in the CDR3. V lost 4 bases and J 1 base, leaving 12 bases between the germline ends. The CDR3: CASSVGGVGTDTQYF. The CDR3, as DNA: TGTGCCAGCAGTGTAGGGGGGGTCGGCACAGATACGCAGTATTTT.

The CDR3 sequence: CASSFRDRAYGYTF. DNA of the CDR3: TGTGCCAGCAGTTTCCGGGACAGGGCCTATGGCTACACCTTC. This rearrangement joins TRBV28 to TRBJ1-2; 9 bases are a match to TRBD1. CDR3 length equals 14 residues. Germline lookup yields CDR1 MDHEN and CDR2 SYDVKM. Trimming at V came to 3 bases and at J to 4 bases, leaving 3 bases not matched to a gene.

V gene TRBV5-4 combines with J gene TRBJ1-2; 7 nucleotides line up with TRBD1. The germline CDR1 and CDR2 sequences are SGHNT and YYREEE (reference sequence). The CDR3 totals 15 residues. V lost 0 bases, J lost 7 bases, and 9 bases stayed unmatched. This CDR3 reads CASSLESGGRAGYTF. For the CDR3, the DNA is TGTGCCAGCAGCTTGGAGTCAGGGGGGCGGGCTGGCTACACCTTC.

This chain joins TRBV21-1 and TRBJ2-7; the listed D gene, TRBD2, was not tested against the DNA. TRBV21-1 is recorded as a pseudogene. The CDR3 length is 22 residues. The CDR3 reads CASPKGTGLAGAGASRPSKQYF. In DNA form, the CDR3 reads TGTGCCAGCCCAAAGGGCACGGGACTAGCGGGAGCGGGGGCGTCCCGTCCCTCGAAGCAGTACTTC.

The DNA for the CDR3 is TGTGCCAGCTCACCACCCATCGGCACAGGGAAAGGGCTAAATTCACCCCTCCACTTT. This translates into CASSPPIGTGKGLNSPLHF. V and J are TRBV18 and TRBJ1-6, with TRBD1 as a possible D gene (6 bases). The V gene's germline CDR1 is KGHSH and CDR2 LQKENI. V lost 0 bases and J 7 bases, leaving 22 bases between the germline ends. The CDR3 length is 19 residues.